This T cell receptor beta chain is from a study of shared clonotypes between healthy human individuals. Concerning this clone itself: A read error may produce the germline difference seen at one junction end.

Using immunoSEQ multiplex PCR, the repertoire was profiled, and TCRdb retains in-frame clones only, with some absent. The data hold some 2,000,000 clones, with almost 96% observed a single time. This CDR3 comprises 14 residues. Per the germline V gene, CDR1 is MNHNY and CDR2 is SVGAGI (reference sequence). This rearrangement joins TRBV6-6 to TRBJ2-7; D not resolved. Sequenced material: naive CD4+ T cells sorted from blood. This sample's subset: CD45RA+ positively selected. The TCR comes from a man aged 18 to 30 in good health. The CDR3 DNA reads as TGTGCCAGCAGGACTCCCGTTAGCTCCCACGAGCAGTACTTC. Residues: CASRTPVSSHEQYF.